The entry that follows covers one TCR beta chain sequence. The entry originates in a study of T cell changes during pregnancy in multiple sclerosis. Clones were sequenced by immunoSEQ multiplex PCR, and TCRdb holds only the in-frame ones, with some missing. This table has some 68,000 clones, roughly nine tenths appearing once. The V and J ends lost 1 base and 2 bases respectively, with 11 bases between them. Germline lookup yields CDR1 SGHDN and CDR2 FVKESK. This CDR3 is built from 15 residues. Source: peripheral blood, taken in the second trimester of pregnancy. The rearrangement links TRBV14 to TRBJ1-2, with D possibly being TRBD1 (6 bases). The receptor comes from a female donor with multiple sclerosis, enrolled in a pregnancy study. Written as DNA, the CDR3 is TGTGCCAGCAGCCAAGTGGGACATCAAAACTATGGCTACACCTTC. Translated, it gives CASSQVGHQNYGYTF.